These 27 T cell receptor beta chains originate from one sample sequenced in a study of cytomegalovirus exposure and HLA in healthy donors. Only in-frame clones appear in the TCRdb table, and some are missing; sequencing was by immunoSEQ multiplex PCR. The sample includes hundreds of thousands of clones, approximately 90% of them seen just once. Sequencing was done on a sample of PBMCs. The receptor source for this set is a woman under 30 in good health and CMV-seronegative.

The rearrangement uses TRBV5-1 and TRBJ2-1, with 7 bases identical to TRBD2. The J segment lost 1 base and the V segment lost 2 bases, leaving 6 bases of the junction unmatched. This CDR3 is 16 amino acids long. CDR1 SGHRS and CDR2 YFSETQ come from the germline V gene. The CDR3 region is CASSLRDYPSYNEQFF. The CDR3 nucleotides read TGCGCCAGCAGCTTACGGGACTACCCATCCTACAATGAGCAGTTCTTC.

The chain has TRBV5-1 and TRBJ2-7; TRBD2 aligns across 16 bases. Germline loops: CDR1 SGHRS, CDR2 YFSETQ. CDR3 length: 18 residues. The junction had 12 bases not matched to a gene; V was cut back by 3 bases and J by 6 bases. CDR3 sequence: CASSYSGTSGGARGEQYF. The CDR3 bases are TGCGCCAGCAGCTACTCCGGGACTAGCGGGGGGGCTCGTGGCGAGCAGTACTTC.

The rearrangement joins TRBV5-1 to TRBJ2-2; D possibly corresponds to TRBD1 (6 bases). CDR3 size: 17 residues. CDR1 SGHRS and CDR2 YFSETQ come from the germline V gene. Trimming removed 4 bases at V and 4 bases at J, with 20 bases between. The CDR3 coding sequence is TGCGCCAGCAGCCTAACCTTAGGCAGGGGTGGCACCGGGGAGCTGTTTTTT. This gives the protein CASSLTLGRGGTGELFF.

The chain employs TRBV27 and TRBJ1-2; possible D gene TRBD1, 5 bases. The V gene's germline CDR1 is MNHEY and CDR2 SMNVEV (reference sequence). The V end was cut by 6 bases, the J end by 4 bases, with 15 bases between. The CDR3 is made up of 14 amino acids. The CDR3 loop reads CASRMGGSFYGYTF. CDR3 nucleotides: TGTGCCAGCAGGATGGGGGGGTCGTTCTATGGCTACACCTTC.

The chain combines TRBV7-7 with TRBJ2-2; 9 bases map to TRBD1. This CDR3 has 15 amino acids. Germline V gives CDR1 SSHAT, CDR2 FNYEAQ (reference sequence). The V segment lost 5 bases and the J segment 6 bases; nucleotides outside the gene matches: 7. In nucleotides, the CDR3 is TGTGCCAGCAGCCCTACAGGGGGCAGGTCCGGGGAGCTGTTTTTT. Its protein is CASSPTGGRSGELFF.

The chain carries TRBV11-2 and TRBJ2-1; D perhaps matches TRBD1 (6 bases). This CDR3 comprises 14 residues. The V gene lost 5 bases and the J gene lost 4 bases, with 12 bases spanning the gap. Germline CDR1 and CDR2: SGHAT and FQNNGV. CDR3 protein: CASSVGQQYNEQFF. DNA for the CDR3: TGTGCCAGCAGCGTAGGACAGCAATACAATGAGCAGTTCTTC.

The rearrangement joins TRBV5-5 to TRBJ2-7, with 9 bases fitting TRBD2. Germline lookup yields CDR1 SGHKS and CDR2 YYEKEE (reference sequence). The CDR3 is made up of 15 amino acids. With V trimmed by 4 bases and J by 3 bases, 8 bases remained unmatched. The CDR3 DNA sequence: TGTGCCAGCAGCGCTCTAACTAGCGGGTTCTACGAGCAGTACTTC. Translating gives CASSALTSGFYEQYF.

This clone was observed a handful of times. V is TRBV28 and J is TRBJ1-2, with TRBD1 matching over 10 bases. Germline V gene lookup returns CDR1 MDHEN and CDR2 SYDVKM. V shed 8 bases and J 4 bases; nucleotides not matched to a gene: 7. The CDR3 spans 14 residues. This CDR3 is CASLGGQGSYGYTF. The CDR3 DNA reads TGTGCCAGCCTCGGGGGACAGGGGAGCTATGGCTACACCTTC.

The rearrangement links TRBV4-1 to TRBJ2-7; tentatively, D is TRBD1 (7 bases). The CDR3 is made up of 14 amino acids. Germline lookup yields CDR1 MGHRA and CDR2 YSYEKL. V was cut by 3 bases and J by 2 bases, with 11 bases left in between. The CDR3 nucleotides read TGCGCCAGCAGCCAGCGGGACAGAACCTACGAGCAGTACTTC. Residues: CASSQRDRTYEQYF.

The chain links TRBV7-9 to TRBJ2-5; 9 bases match TRBD2. V was pared by 2 bases and J by 5 bases, with 9 bases of the junction left unmatched. The germline CDR1 and CDR2 sequences are SEHNR and FQNEAQ (reference sequence). The CDR3 is 16 residues long. CDR3 nucleotides: TGTGCCAGCAGCTTAACAGCCGGGACTAGCTTTGAGACCCAGTACTTC. It specifies CASSLTAGTSFETQYF.

This chain connects TRBV5-4 to TRBJ1-2; unclear D gene. Germline V gives CDR1 SGHNT, CDR2 YYREEE (reference sequence). This CDR3 is 14 amino acids long. The V and J ends lost 2 bases and 10 bases respectively, with 18 bases between them. Here the CDR3 DNA reads TGTGCCAGCAGCTTAAGAGGGTTTCAGGCCAACTACACCTTC. It yields the protein CASSLRGFQANYTF.

This clone was detected only once. The chain combines TRBV28 with TRBJ1-1; no clear D gene. Trimming removed 6 bases at V and 0 bases at J, with 14 bases between. Germline CDR1 reads MDHEN; CDR2 reads SYDVKM. The CDR3 covers 15 residues. This CDR3 reads CASRSRRGMNTEAFF. DNA for the CDR3: TGTGCCAGCAGATCCAGACGCGGGATGAACACTGAAGCTTTCTTT.

This clone was seen only once. This chain connects TRBV6-1 to TRBJ2-7; TRBD2 agrees at 11 bases. Germline V gene data show CDR1 as MNHNS and CDR2 as SASEGT. With V trimmed by 7 bases and J by 6 bases, 8 bases remained unmatched. This CDR3 has 14 residues. In DNA form, the CDR3 reads TGTGCCAGCATCCAGGTCCTAGCGGGAGGCGAGCAGTACTTC. Protein sequence: CASIQVLAGGEQYF.

The table lists this clone with a few counts. The V and J genes are TRBV5-1 and TRBJ1-6; D call uncertain. The germline V gene has CDR1 SGHRS and CDR2 YFSETQ. The V end lost 5 bases, the J end lost 9 bases, and 15 bases lay between the germline ends. The CDR3 consists of 14 residues. This CDR3 reads CASRYDKSGSPLHF. DNA of the CDR3: TGCGCCAGCAGATACGACAAAAGTGGTTCACCCCTCCACTTT.

This clone was recorded once. In nucleotides, the CDR3 is TGTGCCAGCAGCCGTAGCCTAGGGGACTACGAGCAGTACTTC. Its protein is CASSRSLGDYEQYF. The chain has TRBV7-6 and TRBJ2-7, with D maybe TRBD1 (5 bases). The germline gives CDR1 SGHVS, CDR2 FNYEAQ. The CDR3 is 14 amino acids. V shed 5 bases and J shed 3 bases, with 14 bases lying between them.

This chain connects TRBV6-1 to TRBJ1-5, with D unresolved. Per germline, CDR1 MNHNS and CDR2 SASEGT. The ends were cut back, 3 bases at V and 0 bases at J, with 9 bases in the middle. The CDR3 runs to 15 residues. In DNA form, the CDR3 reads TGTGCCAGCAGTGACGGGATTCTTAGCAATCAGCCCCAGCATTTT. Protein: CASSDGILSNQPQHF.

The chain is built from TRBV2 and TRBJ1-5, with D unclear. The V end was cut by 8 bases, the J end by 3 bases, with 11 bases between. Germline lookup yields CDR1 SNHLY and CDR2 FYNNEI. The CDR3 extends over 13 amino acids. The CDR3 DNA reads TGTGCCAGCTCCCACAGAATCAATCAGCCCCAGCATTTT. Its protein is CASSHRINQPQHF.

This clone was counted a single time. The chain links TRBV30 to TRBJ2-7, with D perhaps matching TRBD1 (5 bases). From germline, CDR1 is GTSNPN and CDR2 SVGIG (reference sequence). V lost 4 bases and J 2 bases, leaving 6 bases between the germline ends. The CDR3 contains 11 residues. The DNA for the CDR3 is TGTGCCTGGACAGGGCCCTACGAGCAGTACTTC. Encoded protein: CAWTGPYEQYF. The full variable domain, in which reference TRBV30 and TRBJ2-7 provide the parts outside the CDR3, is SQTIHQWPATLVQPVGSPLSLECTVEGTSNPNLYWYRQAAGRGLQLLFYSVGIGQISSEVPQNLSASRPQDRQFILSSKKLLLSDSGFYLCAWTGPYEQYFGPGTRLTVT.

This rearrangement joins TRBV14 to TRBJ1-2; the D gene is possibly TRBD1 (6 bases). Per germline, CDR1 SGHDN and CDR2 FVKESK. The CDR3 length is 13 residues. V was shortened by 2 bases and J by 4 bases, with 8 bases between the two germline ends. CDR3 DNA: TGTGCCAGCAGCCAAAGGACAGTCTATGGCTACACCTTC. This translates into CASSQRTVYGYTF.

With respect to this clone: Distinct nucleotide sequences in the sample also encode this CDR3. The CDR3, as DNA: TGTGCCAGCAGTTCGACCGGGACAGGGACCGGCTACACCTTC. Amino acid sequence: CASSSTGTGTGYTF. The V gene is TRBV6-5, the J gene TRBJ1-2, with 9 bases lining up with TRBD1. V trimming: 4 bases; J trimming: 8 bases; junction bases outside the gene matches: 8. From germline, CDR1 is MNHEY and CDR2 SVGAGI. CDR3 length equals 14 residues.

The J gene is TRBJ2-3, the V gene TRBV5-1; 7 bases line up with TRBD2. Germline CDR1 and CDR2: SGHRS and YFSETQ. V shed 0 bases and J 0 bases; nucleotides not matched to a gene: 10. This CDR3 is built from 18 residues. The CDR3 sequence is CASSLASASGTSTDTQYF. The CDR3 bases are TGCGCCAGCAGCTTGGCCTCCGCTAGCGGAACTAGCACAGATACGCAGTATTTT. The whole variable domain, remainder taken from reference TRBV5-1 and TRBJ2-3, is KAGVTQTPRYLIKTRGQQVTLSCSPISGHRSVSWYQQTPGQGLQFLFEYFSETQRNKGNFPGRFSGRQFSNSRSEMNVSTLELGDSALYLCASSLASASGTSTDTQYFGPGTRLTVL.

The chain has TRBV30 and TRBJ2-5; 12 bases line up with TRBD2. Germline-derived CDR1 and CDR2 are GTSNPN and SVGIG (reference sequence). J gave up 4 bases and V 3 bases, and 12 bases lay outside the gene matches. This CDR3 has 17 residues. The CDR3: CAWRVLAGGPSGETQYF. DNA of the CDR3: TGTGCCTGGAGGGTACTAGCGGGGGGACCGTCCGGAGAGACCCAGTACTTC.

The V call is TRBV27, the J call TRBJ2-7; D may be TRBD1 (5 bases). The germline V and J ends were trimmed by 2 bases and 3 bases, with 11 bases remaining between them. Germline-derived CDR1 and CDR2 are MNHEY and SMNVEV (reference sequence). CDR3 size: 14 residues. CDR3 in amino acids: CASSLEQGRYEQYF. The CDR3 region has the DNA TGTGCCAGCAGTTTAGAGCAGGGCCGCTACGAGCAGTACTTC.

The rearrangement joins TRBV7-9 to TRBJ2-7; tentative D call: TRBD2 (6 bases). With 5 bases removed from V and 1 base from J, the gap between germline ends came to 9 bases. Germline V gene sequence: CDR1 SEHNR, CDR2 FQNEAQ (reference sequence). There are 13 residues in the CDR3. CDR3 DNA sequence: TGTGCCAGCAGCCCCGGGGGTTCCTACGAGCAGTACTTC. Its translation is CASSPGGSYEQYF.

The chain recombines TRBV27 with TRBJ2-2, with TRBD2 matching over 9 bases. V lost 8 bases and J lost 0; bases outside the gene matches: 13. Germline CDR1 MNHEY, CDR2 SMNVEV (reference sequence). The CDR3 is 18 residues long. The CDR3: CASRTLGLAIPNTGELFF. The CDR3 DNA follows: TGTGCCAGCCGTACCCTGGGACTAGCTATCCCGAACACCGGGGAGCTGTTTTTT.

This clone was recorded only once. The chain recombines TRBV5-4 with TRBJ2-7; 9 nucleotides match TRBD2. V lost 5 bases to trimming and J lost 4 bases; unmatched junction nucleotides: 7. The CDR3 is 14 amino acids. Germline CDR1 and CDR2: SGHNT and YYREEE (reference sequence). CDR3 DNA sequence: TGTGCCAGCAGGAGGGCGGGAGGGCGATACGAGCAGTACTTC. Protein product: CASRRAGGRYEQYF.

This chain uses TRBV5-1 with TRBJ2-5; 7 positions match TRBD2. This CDR3 has 16 residues. V shed 2 bases, J shed 0 bases, and the junction held 7 bases outside the gene matches. Germline-derived CDR1 and CDR2 are SGHRS and YFSETQ. Here the CDR3 reads CASSLAGLGYQETQYF. CDR3 coding DNA: TGCGCCAGCAGCTTAGCGGGGTTGGGGTACCAAGAGACCCAGTACTTC.